At least ten counts were recorded for the clone carrying this T cell receptor (beta chain). Read data end 3 residues before the CDR3 end; the end is taken from the germline J gene. This specimen comes from a study of T cell clonality in common variable immunodeficiency. Repertoires were generated with immunoSEQ multiplex PCR, while TCRdb's copy carries only in-frame clones and drops some. The sample was found to contain about 31,000 clones, and every one recurs. This CDR3 is 16 amino acids long. Trimming pared 3 bases from V and 0 bases from J, leaving 12 bases between. CDR1 MNHEY and CDR2 SMNVEV come from the germline V gene (reference sequence).

Sequenced material: peripheral blood mononuclear cells. This chain joins TRBV27 and TRBJ1-5, with D perhaps TRBD1 (5 bases). The origin of this receptor is a person between 18 and 75 years old in good health. The CDR3 sequence: CASSLRGPYSNQPQHF. Partial CDR3 DNA: TGTGCCAGCAGTTTGAGGGGCCCGTATAGCAATCAGCCC.